One T cell receptor (beta chain) is described in this entry. There are many counts of this clonotype. Its antigen specificity is not known. Per-base quality was not reported, and no clone a single base away is much larger than it. This sample is drawn from a study of neurological immune-mediated disorders (dated by TCRdb to about 2019). Broadly, across the study: Peripheral blood TCR-beta repertoires from patients with HTLV-I-associated myelopathy (HAM/TSP), patients with multiple sclerosis, and healthy controls were compared in the study using UMI-based sequencing. The cohort included approximately 70 subjects: some 14 with HAM/TSP, about 34 with multiple sclerosis, and around 20 healthy controls. The 106 TCR-beta libraries covered PBMC samples along with longitudinal samples, technical triplicates, and paired sorted CD4+ and CD8+ T-cell subsets. The paper as a whole reports these results and caveats: Expanded clones from different subjects shared no identical CDR3 amino acid sequences, which suggests that TCR-beta repertoires were private in all groups. TCR clonal expansion was highest in HAM/TSP patients and lowest in MS patients, with MS patients falling below even healthy controls.

cDNA synthesis used template-switch 5'RACE with a primer carrying a 10-nucleotide random unique molecular identifier tagging each TCR transcript. Over 190 million TCR-beta sequences, covering 15-18 subjects, were produced in each sequencing run. The RNeasy kit was used for extraction of total RNA. Using the KAPA Real-time Library Amplification kit, TCR-beta VDJ regions were amplified with primers for the TCR constant region and the 5'RACE anchor. Sample indexes and Illumina adaptors were added in a first PCR, and a second PCR then increased library yield. The roughly 650 bp TCR product was size-selected on a 2% E-gel SizeSelection system after Ampure bead purification. Before pooling, library quality was checked on a Bioanalyzer, concentration was measured with Qubit, and libraries were quantified with the Kapa Library Quantification kit. Paired-end 2 x 150 bp sequencing of the libraries was performed on an Illumina HiSeq 2500. To increase sequence diversity, roughly 24-32% phiX was spiked into each library pool. The published analysis was carried out like this. The quality-filtered reads were processed with the UMI-based MiGEC pipeline, whose error correction step removed more than 90% of the raw TCR sequences. VDJ genes were aligned to IMGT germline references, and each clonotype was defined by a unique CDR3 amino acid sequence together with V-J genes. Clonal expansion, Shannon diversity and CDR3 relatedness (CalcPairwiseDistances, ClusterSamples) were evaluated with VDJtools, and phylogenetic trees were built with CLCbio workbench. Expanded clones were defined as having at least 8 unique UMIs, based on coefficient-of-variation modelling across technical triplicates. TCRdb passed the public sequencing reads through fastp at Q25 and MiXCR, retaining productive beta sequences. Under each unique CDR3 protein, matching rows form one entry showing the most common genes and DNA. The V and J calls follow TCRdb's processing rather than the paper's. The table for this sample lists tens of thousands of distinct CDR3 sequences; around 13% of them were counted only once. The top ten constitute roughly 14% of the sample.

CDR1 and CDR2 are read off the germline V gene (reference sequence) as DFQATT and SNEGSKA. The CDR3 starts with the cysteine, ends with the phenylalanine, and has 13 residues. This entry keeps only the CDR3 DNA: 39 bases, framed from base 1. V loses 0 bases, J loses 0 bases, and the germline ends lie 6 bases apart. For the unsorted PBMC libraries, 2 million PBMCs were stored in RNAlater at -80 degrees C until RNA extraction and were used to generate the libraries. Peripheral blood underwent Ficoll-Hypaque density gradient centrifugation to isolate PBMCs, which were then cryopreserved in liquid nitrogen.

Specimen: PBMCs. The TCR was taken from a woman aged 55-70 years with HTLV-1-associated myelopathy (HAM/TSP). In this chain, TRBV20-1 is recombined with TRBJ2-7, with an unclear D gene assignment. For the CDR3, the sequence is CSARDVYSYEQYF. Here is the DNA: TGCAGTGCTAGAGATGTATACTCCTACGAGCAGTACTTC.